Listed below are T cell receptor beta chains from one sample, sequenced in a study of blood T cell repertoires in COVID-19. TCRdb's copy holds only in-frame clones and misses some; the assay was immunoSEQ multiplex PCR. Found here are roughly 65,000 clones, about 88% of them singletons; the top ten hold over 0.95%. The sample taken for sequencing was peripheral blood. These receptors originate from a man aged 55-75 years with acute or convalescent COVID-19. CDR3s include the opening cysteine and the closing phenylalanine or tryptophan. D genes are given only for firm matches. Part of the rows lack a size; the others show once, few, many or a class for expanded clones.

size	V	D	J	CDR3	DNA
-	TRBV10-2	TRBD1	TRBJ1-1	CASSTRDRGNTEAFF	TGCGCCAGCAGTACCAGGGACAGGGGGAACACTGAAGCTTTCTTT
-	TRBV4-1	-	TRBJ2-7	CASSPPGEGDYEQYF	TGCGCCAGCAGCCCTCCCGGGGAGGGGGACTACGAGCAGTACTTC
-	TRBV5-4	TRBD1	TRBJ1-2	CASTITGGPVGGYTF	TGTGCCAGCACCATAACAGGGGGCCCCGTAGGTGGCTACACCTTC
-	TRBV3-1/TRBV3-2	TRBD2	TRBJ2-4	CASSQLAGRDIQYF	TGTGCCAGCAGCCAACTAGCGGGGAGGGACATTCAGTACTTC
-	TRBV7-3	-	TRBJ2-3	CASSPAGILGDTQYF	TGTGCCAGCAGCCCCGCGGGGATTTTAGGAGATACGCAGTATTTT
-	TRBV5-6	-	TRBJ2-2	CASSADTTGELFF	TGTGCCAGCAGCGCGGACACCACCGGGGAGCTGTTTTTT
-	TRBV9	TRBD1	TRBJ1-1	CASSPQGGAYNTEAFF	TGTGCCAGCAGCCCCCAAGGGGGCGCTTATAACACTGAAGCTTTCTTT
-	TRBV5-1	TRBD1	TRBJ2-2	CASSLYTTGTAAGELFF	TGCGCCAGCAGCCTATACACGACAGGGACGGCAGCCGGGGAGCTGTTTTTT
-	TRBV2	TRBD1	TRBJ1-2	CASTGWDRGIYGYTF	TGTGCCAGCACTGGATGGGACAGGGGTATCTATGGCTACACCTTC
-	TRBV14	-	TRBJ1-1	CASSLQDGLVAFF	TGTGCCAGCAGCCTTCAAGATGGGCTCGTAGCTTTCTTT
once	TRBV11-2	TRBD1	TRBJ2-7	CASSLGAGQDYEQYF	TGTGCCAGCAGCTTAGGGGCGGGACAGGACTACGAGCAGTACTTC
-	TRBV3-1/TRBV3-2	TRBD2	TRBJ2-5	CASSPTGLVQEDF	TGTGCCAGCAGCCCCACGGGACTAGTCCAGGAGGACTTC
-	TRBV5-4	TRBD1	TRBJ1-2	CASSPDRGRRDGYTF	TGTGCCAGCAGTCCTGACAGGGGGCGTAGGGATGGCTACACCTTC
-	TRBV4-1	-	TRBJ1-2	CASSPSSRGYGYTF	TGCGCCAGCAGTCCTTCGAGCAGGGGTTATGGCTACACCTTC
-	TRBV4-1	TRBD2	TRBJ2-7	CASSPTSGGLVYEQYF	TGCGCCAGCAGCCCGACTAGCGGGGGCCTTGTCTACGAGCAGTACTTC
-	TRBV6-5	TRBD1	TRBJ1-6	CASSSGTGGASSPLHF	TGTGCCAGCAGTTCCGGGACAGGGGGCGCGAGTTCACCCCTCCACTTT
-	TRBV5-4	TRBD2	TRBJ2-1	CASSSRTTGGNEQFF	TGTGCCAGCAGCTCACGGACAACCGGGGGGAATGAGCAGTTCTTC
-	TRBV3-1/TRBV3-2	-	TRBJ2-3	CASSPLREAGTDTQYF	TGTGCCAGCAGCCCCCTACGCGAAGCAGGGACAGATACGCAGTATTTT
medium-sized	TRBV5-1	-	TRBJ2-4	CASSLAPGKNIQYF	TGCGCCAGCAGCTTGGCCCCGGGCAAAAACATTCAGTACTTC
-	TRBV5-4	TRBD1	TRBJ2-7	CASRRQGPAYEQYF	TGTGCCAGCAGGAGACAGGGACCCGCCTACGAGCAGTACTTC
-	TRBV2	-	TRBJ1-2	CASSENSFNYGYTF	TGTGCCAGCAGTGAAAACAGTTTTAACTATGGCTACACCTTC
once	TRBV5-1	-	TRBJ2-5	CASSSNQETQYF	TGCGCCAGCAGCTCAAACCAAGAGACCCAGTACTTC
-	TRBV9	-	TRBJ1-1	CASSVGLMNTEAFF	TGTGCCAGCAGCGTAGGGCTGATGAACACTGAAGCTTTCTTT
once	TRBV15	TRBD2	TRBJ2-3	CATSILAGGTDTQYF	TGTGCCACCAGCATACTAGCGGGAGGCACAGATACGCAGTATTTT
once	TRBV4-1	-	TRBJ1-3	CASSRGEGSGNTIYF	TGCGCCAGCAGCCGCGGCGAGGGCTCTGGAAACACCATATATTTT
few	TRBV30	TRBD1	TRBJ2-1	CAWSLKGQGKMFEQFF	TGTGCCTGGAGTCTTAAAGGACAGGGAAAAATGTTTGAGCAGTTCTTC
-	TRBV6-5	-	TRBJ1-4	CASRLGRLEKLFF	TGTGCCAGCAGATTGGGCAGGCTGGAAAAACTGTTTTTT
-	TRBV25-1	-	TRBJ1-1	CASRLPGGEAFF	TGTGCCAGCAGATTACCTGGGGGGGAAGCTTTCTTT
few	TRBV6-5	TRBD1	TRBJ2-1	CASRNPGQVTLEQFF	TGTGCCAGCAGGAACCCGGGACAGGTCACACTTGAGCAGTTCTTC
once	TRBV5-1	TRBD2	TRBJ2-5	CASSSSVLAGAQETQYF	TGCGCCAGCAGCTCATCCGTGTTAGCGGGGGCTCAAGAGACCCAGTACTTC
-	TRBV6-6	TRBD1	TRBJ1-1	CASSTPGTGNTEAFF	TGTGCCAGCAGTACCCCCGGGACAGGGAACACTGAAGCTTTCTTT
-	TRBV3-1/TRBV3-2	-	TRBJ2-1	CASSQAGFLSNEQFF	TGTGCCAGCAGCCAGGCAGGGTTTTTATCCAATGAGCAGTTCTTC
-	TRBV11-2	TRBD2	TRBJ2-7	CASSSLAGARDNYEQYF	TGTGCCAGCAGCTCCCTAGCGGGGGCCCGGGACAACTACGAGCAGTACTTC
-	TRBV19	-	TRBJ1-3	CASRRQRYSGNTIYF	TGTGCCAGTAGACGACAGCGATACTCTGGAAACACCATATATTTT
-	TRBV30	-	TRBJ2-3	CAWSPDSYTQYF	TGTGCCTGGAGTCCCGACAGCTATACGCAGTATTTT
once	TRBV3-1/TRBV3-2	-	TRBJ1-2	CASSLGREGAGGYTF	TGTGCCAGCAGCCTGGGGAGAGAGGGCGCCGGTGGCTACACCTTC
-	TRBV27	-	TRBJ1-2	CASSLASGIGYTF	TGTGCCAGCAGTTTAGCGTCAGGAATAGGCTACACCTTC
-	TRBV7-9	-	TRBJ1-5	CASSGTGFNQPQHF	TGTGCCAGCAGCGGAACAGGGTTTAATCAGCCCCAGCATTTT
-	TRBV4-2	-	TRBJ1-3	CASSQGTLSQGRNTIYF	TGTGCCAGCAGCCAAGGAACGCTATCCCAGGGAAGAAACACCATATATTTT
-	TRBV9	-	TRBJ1-1	CASSSGQTMNTEAFF	TGTGCCAGCAGCTCTGGACAGACCATGAACACTGAAGCTTTCTTT
-	TRBV4-2	TRBD1	TRBJ1-5	CASSQLWTGVSNQPQHF	TGTGCCAGCAGCCAGCTTTGGACAGGGGTTAGCAATCAGCCCCAGCATTTT
-	TRBV2	TRBD1	TRBJ1-1	CASNGQVDTEAFF	TGTGCCAGCAACGGACAGGTTGACACTGAAGCTTTCTTT
-	TRBV7-9	-	TRBJ1-6	CASSSTYSPLHF	TGTGCCAGCAGCTCGACATATTCACCCCTCCACTTT
-	TRBV2	TRBD1	TRBJ1-1	CASNRDSSNTEAFF	TGTGCCAGCAATAGGGACAGCTCTAACACTGAAGCTTTCTTT
-	TRBV2	-	TRBJ1-4	CASKFQTETNEKLFF	TGTGCCAGTAAATTCCAGACTGAAACTAATGAAAAACTGTTTTTT
-	TRBV6-2/TRBV6-3	-	TRBJ1-6	CASSHRRTNSPLHF	TGTGCCAGCAGCCACAGGCGGACGAATTCACCCCTCCACTTT
-	TRBV27	-	TRBJ2-3	CASSLSNPGGTDTQYF	TGTGCCAGCAGTTTATCAAATCCAGGGGGCACAGATACGCAGTATTTT
-	TRBV13	TRBD1	TRBJ2-7	CASSLGPGGVYEQYF	TGTGCCAGCAGCTTAGGCCCAGGGGGCGTCTACGAGCAGTACTTC
-	TRBV10-2	-	TRBJ1-2	CASSKVGSDGYTF	TGCGCCAGCAGTAAGGTGGGGAGCGATGGCTACACCTTC
-	TRBV7-2	TRBD2	TRBJ2-3	CASSPQRGGTDTQYF	TGTGCCAGCAGCCCCCAGCGGGGCGGCACAGATACGCAGTATTTT
-	TRBV29-1	TRBD2	TRBJ2-1	CSVEGGKSSYNEQFF	TGCAGCGTTGAGGGAGGGAAAAGCTCCTACAATGAGCAGTTCTTC
-	TRBV5-8	TRBD1	TRBJ2-5	CASRRLPGQGRETQYF	TGTGCCAGCAGAAGACTCCCGGGACAGGGGAGAGAGACCCAGTACTTC
-	TRBV9	-	TRBJ2-5	CASSPRLRETQYF	TGTGCCAGCAGCCCGCGACTGAGAGAGACCCAGTACTTC
-	TRBV2	TRBD1	TRBJ1-2	CAGRDRVYGYTF	TGTGCCGGCCGGGACAGGGTCTATGGCTACACCTTC